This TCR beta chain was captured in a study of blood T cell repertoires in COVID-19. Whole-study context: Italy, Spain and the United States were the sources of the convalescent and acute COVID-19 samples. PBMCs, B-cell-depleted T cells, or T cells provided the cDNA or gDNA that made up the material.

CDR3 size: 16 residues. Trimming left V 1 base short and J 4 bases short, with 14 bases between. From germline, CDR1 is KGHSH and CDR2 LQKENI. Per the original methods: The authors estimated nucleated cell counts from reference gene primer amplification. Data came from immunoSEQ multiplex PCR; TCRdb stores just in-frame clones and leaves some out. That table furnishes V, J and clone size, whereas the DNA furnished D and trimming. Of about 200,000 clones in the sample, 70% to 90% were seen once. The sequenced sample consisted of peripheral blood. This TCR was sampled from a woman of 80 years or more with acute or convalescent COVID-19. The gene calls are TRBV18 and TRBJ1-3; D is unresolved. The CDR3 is CASSPQSAGAGNTIYF. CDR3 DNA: TGTGCCAGCTCACCACAGTCGGCGGGCGCAGGAAACACCATATATTTT.